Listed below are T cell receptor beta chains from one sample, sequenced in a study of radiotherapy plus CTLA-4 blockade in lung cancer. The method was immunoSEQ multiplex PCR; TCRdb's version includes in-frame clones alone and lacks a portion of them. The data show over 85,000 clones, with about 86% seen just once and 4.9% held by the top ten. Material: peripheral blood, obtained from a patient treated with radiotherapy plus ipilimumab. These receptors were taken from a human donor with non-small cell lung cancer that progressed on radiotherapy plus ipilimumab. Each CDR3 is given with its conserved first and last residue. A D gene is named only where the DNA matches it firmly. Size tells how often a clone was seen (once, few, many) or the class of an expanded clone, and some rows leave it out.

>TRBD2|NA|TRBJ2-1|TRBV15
TGTGCCACCAGCAGAGATGAACTAGCGGGAGGGAGTGAGCAGTTCTTC
CATSRDELAGGSEQFF
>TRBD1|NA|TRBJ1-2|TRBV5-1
TGCGCCAGCAGCCTGGGACAGGGGGCCTATGGCTACACCTTC
CASSLGQGAYGYTF
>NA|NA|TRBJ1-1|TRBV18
TGTGCCAGCTCACCACGGGTGGGGGCGGCCATAACGAACACTGAAGCTTTCTTT
CASSPRVGAAITNTEAFF
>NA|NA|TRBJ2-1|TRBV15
TGTGCCACCAGCAGTCAAACCGTGGACAATGAGCAGTTCTTC
CATSSQTVDNEQFF
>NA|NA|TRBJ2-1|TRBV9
TGTGCCAGCAGCGTAGGTCGGCCTAGCTCCTACAATGAGCAGTTCTTC
CASSVGRPSSYNEQFF
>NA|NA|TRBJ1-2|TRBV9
TGTGCCAGCAGCGATCTGAGGGCGTATGGCTACACCTTC
CASSDLRAYGYTF
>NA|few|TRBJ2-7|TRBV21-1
TGTGCCAGCAGCCCCCGTGGCTTTTTCTCCTACGAGCAGTACTTC
CASSPRGFFSYEQYF
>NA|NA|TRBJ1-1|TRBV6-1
TGTGCCAGCAGTGAACGGGTCCCGAACACTGAAGCTTTCTTT
CASSERVPNTEAFF
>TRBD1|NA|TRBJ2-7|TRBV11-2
TGTGCCAGCACCCTGACAGGGGGCGTCGAGCAGTACTTC
CASTLTGGVEQYF
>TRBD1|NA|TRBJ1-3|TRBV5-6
TGTGCCAGCAGCACGGTGACAGGGGCCCTAAGTTGGACCATATATTTT
CASSTVTGALSWTIYF
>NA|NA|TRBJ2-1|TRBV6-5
TGTGCCAGGCTGTGGGTTTACAATGAGCAGTTCTTC
CARLWVYNEQFF
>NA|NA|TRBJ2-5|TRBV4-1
TGCGCCAGCAGCCCCAGCAGTCAAGAGACCCAGTACTTC
CASSPSSQETQYF
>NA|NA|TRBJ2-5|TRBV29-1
TGCAGCGTTACTGGGACTGCACAAGAGACCCAGTACTTC
CSVTGTAQETQYF
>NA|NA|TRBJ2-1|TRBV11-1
TGTGCCAGCAGCTTGGGGGTGAGGAAGAATGAGCAGTTCTTC
CASSLGVRKNEQFF
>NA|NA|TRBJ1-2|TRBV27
TGTGCCAGCGGCGTCTTAGACAGGTCCTATGGCTACACCTTC
CASGVLDRSYGYTF
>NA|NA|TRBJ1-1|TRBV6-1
TGTGCCAGCACCAGAACAGGGAGCACTGAAGCTTTCTTT
CASTRTGSTEAFF
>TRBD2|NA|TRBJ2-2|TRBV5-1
TGCGCCAGCAGCCTGGGACTAGCGGGAGGGCACGGGGAGCTGTTTTTT
CASSLGLAGGHGELFF
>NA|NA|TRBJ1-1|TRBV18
TGTGCCAGCTCACCCGGAATACAGATCATGAACACTGAAGCTTTCTTT
CASSPGIQIMNTEAFF
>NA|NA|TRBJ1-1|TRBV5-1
TGCGCCAGCAGCTTGGAGATCCCGGGCACTGAAGCTTTCTTT
CASSLEIPGTEAFF
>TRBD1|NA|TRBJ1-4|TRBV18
TGTGCCAGCTCACCGGGACAGGGGTCTGAAAAACTGTTTTTT
CASSPGQGSEKLFF
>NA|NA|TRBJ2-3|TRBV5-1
TGCGCCAGCAGCTTGGAGACCGTAGGCCCAGATACGCAGTATTTT
CASSLETVGPDTQYF
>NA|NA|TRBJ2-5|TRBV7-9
TGTGCCAGCAGCTTACGGACCACGCTTCAAGAGACCCAGTACTTC
CASSLRTTLQETQYF
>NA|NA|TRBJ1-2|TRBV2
TGTGCCAGCAGTGAAGAGTTCCAGTATGGCTACACCTTC
CASSEEFQYGYTF
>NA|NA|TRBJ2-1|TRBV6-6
TGTGCCAGCAGGAACCCGGCAGATGGTGAGCAGTTCTTC
CASRNPADGEQFF
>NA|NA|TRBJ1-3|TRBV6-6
TGTGCCAGCAGTTACTCCATGATCAGGGAAGACACCATATATTTT
CASSYSMIREDTIYF
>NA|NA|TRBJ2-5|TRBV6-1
TGTGCCAGCCGGTGGGGCAGGTCAGAGACCCAGTACTTC
CASRWGRSETQYF
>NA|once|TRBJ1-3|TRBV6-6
TGTGCCAGCAGTTACGACGGAGACTCTGGAAACACCATATATTTT
CASSYDGDSGNTIYF
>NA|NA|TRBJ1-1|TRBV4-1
TGCGCCAGCAGACCCGCGTTAGCCTCCTCCCGATTTCAAGAAGCTTTCTTT
CASRPALASSRFQEAFF
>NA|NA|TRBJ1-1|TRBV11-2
TGTGCCAGCAGCTTAGGGTGGAAGAACACTGAAGCTTTCTTT
CASSLGWKNTEAFF
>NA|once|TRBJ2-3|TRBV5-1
TGCGCCAGCAGCTCCTATGGGGGGACAGATACGCAGTATTTT
CASSSYGGTDTQYF
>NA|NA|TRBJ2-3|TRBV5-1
TGCGCCAGCAGCTTCGTCGGAGGGCCGTCAGATACGCAGTATTTT
CASSFVGGPSDTQYF
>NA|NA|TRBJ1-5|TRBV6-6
TGTGCCAGCAGTTACTCGACCAGGGACAGCAATCAGCCCCAGCATTTT
CASSYSTRDSNQPQHF
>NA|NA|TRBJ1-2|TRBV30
TGTGCCTGGAAACAACCTTTGGGGGGCGCTCGGTATGGCTACACCTTC
CAWKQPLGGARYGYTF
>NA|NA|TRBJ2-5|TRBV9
TGTGCCAGCAGCGTAGCTTTGGGGCAAGAGACCCAGTACTTC
CASSVALGQETQYF
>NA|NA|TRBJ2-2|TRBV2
TGTGCCAGCAGTGATCGGGGGTGGGGCGGGGAGCTGTTTTTT
CASSDRGWGGELFF
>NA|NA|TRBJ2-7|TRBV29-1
TGCAGCGGGGGGCGGGACTCCTACGAGCAGTACTTC
CSGGRDSYEQYF
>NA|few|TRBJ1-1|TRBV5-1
TGCGCCAGCAGCTTGGGGCCGGCCGCTGAAGCTTTCTTT
CASSLGPAAEAFF
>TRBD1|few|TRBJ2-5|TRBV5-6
TGTGCCAGCAGCTCCCGCAACAGGGGGCACGAGACCCAGTACTTC
CASSSRNRGHETQYF
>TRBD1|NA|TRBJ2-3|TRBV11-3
TGTGCCAGCAGCCAACAGGGGTGGGAAACAGATACGCAGTATTTT
CASSQQGWETDTQYF
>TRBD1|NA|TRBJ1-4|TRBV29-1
TGCAGCGGAAGACAGGGGAATGAAAAACTGTTTTTT
CSGRQGNEKLFF
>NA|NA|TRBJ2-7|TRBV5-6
TGTGCCAGCAGCTTGGGGTTAGGGGGGTCCTACGAGCAGTACTTC
CASSLGLGGSYEQYF
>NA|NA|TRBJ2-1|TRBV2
TGTGCCAGCAGTGAGTACTACAATGAGCAGTTCTTC
CASSEYYNEQFF
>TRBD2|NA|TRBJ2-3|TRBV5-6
TGTGCCAGCAGCTCCGCGGGGACTAACTCCATCACAGATACGCAGTATTTT
CASSSAGTNSITDTQYF
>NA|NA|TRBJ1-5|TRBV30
TGTGCCTGGAGTGTAACAGGGTCACGCAATCAGCCCCAGCATTTT
CAWSVTGSRNQPQHF
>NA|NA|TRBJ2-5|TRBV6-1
TGTGCCACCCAGGGACTTTTGGAGACCCAGTACTTC
CATQGLLETQYF
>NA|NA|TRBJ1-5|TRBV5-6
TGTGCCAGCAGCTTGGATCGGGGGCCGGGTCAGCCCCAGCATTTT
CASSLDRGPGQPQHF
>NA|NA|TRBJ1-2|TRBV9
TGTGCCAGCAGTACCAAGCTTTCCTATGGCTACACCTTC
CASSTKLSYGYTF
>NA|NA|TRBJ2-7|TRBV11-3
TGTGCCAGCAGCTCGAGACAGAAGATTTCCTACGAGCAGTACTTC
CASSSRQKISYEQYF
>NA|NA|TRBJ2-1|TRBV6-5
TGTGCCAGCAGCGAAGATTGGAATGAGCAGTTCTTC
CASSEDWNEQFF
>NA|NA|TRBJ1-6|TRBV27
TGTGCCAGCAGTTTATCAACACAGGCCCCTAACTCACCCCTCCACTTT
CASSLSTQAPNSPLHF
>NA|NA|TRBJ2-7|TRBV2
TGTGCCAGCGGAGGGGGCGAGCAGTACTTC
CASGGGEQYF
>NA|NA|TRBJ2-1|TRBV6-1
TGTGCCAGCAGTGAAGGGATTCAATTATATGAGCAGTTCTTC
CASSEGIQLYEQFF